The clone carrying this T cell receptor beta chain was detected a few times. These data originate in a study of blood T cells in healthy people across ages. Using a J-beta primer mix together with a sample-barcoded 5' primer, a second PCR was run for roughly 7 to 12 cycles. In TCRdb, the 5' RACE reads were re-called with MiXCR into one record per CDR3 protein. The table records roughly 1,000,000 distinct CDR3 sequences, roughly a quarter of them present only once. This CDR3 is built from 14 residues. The germline V gene has CDR1 SGHDT and CDR2 YYEEEE. V lost 6 bases to trimming and J lost 7 bases; unmatched junction nucleotides: 10. The same data also contributed to another study, on T cells of mothers and their children. That publication notes: A few healthy Caucasian mothers, along with their six children, were the donors.

The sample comprised blood. The chain has TRBV5-6 and TRBJ2-7, with 10 bases that match TRBD2. This receptor was taken from a girl aged 2 to 9 in good health. For the CDR3, the DNA is TGTGCCAGCACCCCAGCGGGAGGGTATGAGGAGCAGTACTTC. The encoded protein is CASTPAGGYEEQYF.